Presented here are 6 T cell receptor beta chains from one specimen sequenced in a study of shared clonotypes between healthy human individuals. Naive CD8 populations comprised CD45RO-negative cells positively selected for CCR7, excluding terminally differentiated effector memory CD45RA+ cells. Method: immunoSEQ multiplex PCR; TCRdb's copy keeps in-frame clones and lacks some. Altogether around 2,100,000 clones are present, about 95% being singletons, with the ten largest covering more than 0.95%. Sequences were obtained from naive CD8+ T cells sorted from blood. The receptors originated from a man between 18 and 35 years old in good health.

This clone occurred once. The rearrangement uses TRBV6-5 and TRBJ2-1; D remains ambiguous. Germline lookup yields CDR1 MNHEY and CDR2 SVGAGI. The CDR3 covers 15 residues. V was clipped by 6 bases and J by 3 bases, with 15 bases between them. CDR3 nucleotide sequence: TGTGCCAGCAGCTCGAGCGTTTGGGGCTACAATGAGCAGTTCTTC. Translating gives CASSSSVWGYNEQFF.

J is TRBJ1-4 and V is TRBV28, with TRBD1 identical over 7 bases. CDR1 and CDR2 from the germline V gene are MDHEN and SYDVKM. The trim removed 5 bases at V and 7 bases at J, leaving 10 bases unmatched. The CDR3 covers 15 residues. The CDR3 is CASSNPRTGPEKLFF. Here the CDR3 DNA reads TGTGCCAGCAGTAACCCCCGGACAGGTCCTGAAAAACTGTTTTTT.

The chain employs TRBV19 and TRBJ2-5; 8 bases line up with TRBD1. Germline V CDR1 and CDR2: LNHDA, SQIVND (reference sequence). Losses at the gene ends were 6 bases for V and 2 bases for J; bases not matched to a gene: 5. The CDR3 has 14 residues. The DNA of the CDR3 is TGTGCCAGTAGCCCCAGGGGGCTGCAAGAGACCCAGTACTTC. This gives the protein CASSPRGLQETQYF.

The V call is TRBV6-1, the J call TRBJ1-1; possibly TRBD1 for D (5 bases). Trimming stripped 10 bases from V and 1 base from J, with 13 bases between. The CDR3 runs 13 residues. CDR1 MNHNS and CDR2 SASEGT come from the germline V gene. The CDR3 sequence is CATRGTANTEAFF. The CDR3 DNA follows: TGTGCCACGAGAGGGACCGCGAACACTGAAGCTTTCTTT.

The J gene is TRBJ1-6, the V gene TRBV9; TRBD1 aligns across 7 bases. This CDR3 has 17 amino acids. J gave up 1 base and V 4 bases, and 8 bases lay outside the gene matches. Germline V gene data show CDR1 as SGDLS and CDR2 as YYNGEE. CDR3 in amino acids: CASSPGGVGSYNSPLHF. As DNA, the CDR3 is TGTGCCAGCAGCCCAGGGGGGGTTGGGTCCTATAATTCACCCCTCCACTTT.

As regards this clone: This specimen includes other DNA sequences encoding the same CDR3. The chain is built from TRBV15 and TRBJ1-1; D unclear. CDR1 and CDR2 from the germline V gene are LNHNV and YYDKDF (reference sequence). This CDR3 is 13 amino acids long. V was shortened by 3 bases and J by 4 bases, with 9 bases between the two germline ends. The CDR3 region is CATSRTEGTEAFF. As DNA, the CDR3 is TGTGCCACCAGCAGGACCGAGGGCACTGAAGCTTTCTTT.